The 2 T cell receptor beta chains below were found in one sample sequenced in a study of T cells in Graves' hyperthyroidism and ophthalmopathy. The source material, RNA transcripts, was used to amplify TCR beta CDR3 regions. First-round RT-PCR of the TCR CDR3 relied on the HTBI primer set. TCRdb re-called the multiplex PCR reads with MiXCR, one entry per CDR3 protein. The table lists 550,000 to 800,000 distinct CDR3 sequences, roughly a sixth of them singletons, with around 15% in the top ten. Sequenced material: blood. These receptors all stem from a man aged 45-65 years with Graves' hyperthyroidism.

The DNA of the CDR3 is TGTGCCAGTAGATCTCGGACAGGGGGCGATCAGCCCCAGCATTTT. It specifies CASRSRTGGDQPQHF. The chain has TRBV19 and TRBJ1-5; 11 positions agree with TRBD1. V lost 6 bases to trimming and J lost 5 bases; unmatched junction nucleotides: 6. Germline loops: CDR1 LNHDA, CDR2 SQIVND (reference sequence). The length of the CDR3 is 15 residues.

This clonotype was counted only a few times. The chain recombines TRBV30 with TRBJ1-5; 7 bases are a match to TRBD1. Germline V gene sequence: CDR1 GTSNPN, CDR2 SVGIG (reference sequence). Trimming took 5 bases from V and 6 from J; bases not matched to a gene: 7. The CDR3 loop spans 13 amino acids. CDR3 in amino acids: CAWQPGGGQPQHF. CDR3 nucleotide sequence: TGTGCCTGGCAACCAGGGGGGGGTCAGCCCCAGCATTTT.